A selection of T cell receptor beta chains follows, all from one sample in a study of blood T cell repertoires in COVID-19. Libraries were prepared by immunoSEQ multiplex PCR; TCRdb keeps only in-frame clonotypes and omits some of them. Of roughly 68,000 clones listed, around 90% are singletons. The specimen was peripheral blood. The receptors originated from a woman in her forties or fifties with COVID-19, enrolled during active disease. Each CDR3 is given with its conserved first and last residue. A D gene is named only where the DNA matches it firmly. Clone size is stated in some rows and not others, as once, few, many or a class when expanded.

d_call	v_call	j_call	cdr3_length	clone_size	cdr3_nt	cdr3_aa
TRBD2	TRBV19	TRBJ2-5	15	.	TGTGCCAGTAGTAGAGGGACTAGTTACATAGAGACCCAGTACTTC	CASSRGTSYIETQYF
TRBD2	TRBV28	TRBJ2-7	14	.	TGTGCCAGCAGGGCGAGCGGGAGGAATTACGAGCAGTACTTC	CASRASGRNYEQYF
.	TRBV4-1	TRBJ1-3	15	.	TGCGCCAGCACCTTACTGGCCGGGGCTGGAAACACCATATATTTT	CASTLLAGAGNTIYF
TRBD1	TRBV3-1/TRBV3-2	TRBJ2-7	14	.	TGTGCCAGCAGACGATCGACAGGGCTCTACGAGCAGTACTTC	CASRRSTGLYEQYF
.	TRBV28	TRBJ1-5	13	.	TGTGCCAGCAGTTTTGAGCGGATGACTCCCCAGCATTTT	CASSFERMTPQHF
TRBD2	TRBV5-1	TRBJ2-7	16	.	TGCGCCAGCAGCTGGGGACTAGCGGGAGGGCCTCTCGAGCAGTACTTC	CASSWGLAGGPLEQYF
TRBD2	TRBV28	TRBJ2-3	17	.	TGTGCCAGCAGCCCTTACCCCACAGCGGGAGGAACAGATACGCAGTATTTT	CASSPYPTAGGTDTQYF
TRBD2	TRBV20-1	TRBJ2-5	16	.	TGCAGTGCTAGTTGGCAACTAGCGGGAGGCCAAGAGACCCAGTACTTC	CSASWQLAGGQETQYF
TRBD2	TRBV27	TRBJ2-7	15	.	TGTGCCAGCAGTACCAAAGCGGGAGCCTCCTACGAGCAGTACTTC	CASSTKAGASYEQYF
TRBD2	TRBV27	TRBJ2-5	15	.	TGTGCCAGCAGTTTATATGCGGGAGCTACAGAGACCCAGTACTTC	CASSLYAGATETQYF
.	TRBV6-5	TRBJ2-3	15	.	TGTGCCAGCAGTCCCGGGAACCCACGCACAGATACGCAGTATTTT	CASSPGNPRTDTQYF
TRBD2	TRBV12-3/TRBV12-4	TRBJ2-4	13	.	TGTGCCAGCCTAGCGGGGGCAAGAAACATTCAGTACTTC	CASLAGARNIQYF
TRBD2	TRBV3-1/TRBV3-2	TRBJ2-3	14	.	TGTGCCAGCAGCGCGACTAGCGGGAGGCCCGGGGAGTATTTT	CASSATSGRPGEYF
TRBD2	TRBV4-1	TRBJ2-1	18	.	TGCGCCAGCAGCCAATGGACTAGCGGGAGGGCCGTTGGTTCCCCACAGTTCTTC	CASSQWTSGRAVGSPQFF
.	TRBV5-1	TRBJ1-4	13	.	TGCGCCAGCAGCTTTGAGCAGGTTGGAAAACTGTTTTTT	CASSFEQVGKLFF
.	TRBV7-9	TRBJ2-4	13	.	TGTGCCAGCAGCTTAGGCTCGGGGAACATTCAGTACTTC	CASSLGSGNIQYF
.	TRBV7-2	TRBJ1-5	13	few	TGTGCCAGCAGCTTACGGGTCGATCAGCCCCAGCATTTT	CASSLRVDQPQHF
.	TRBV6-6	TRBJ2-7	14	.	TGTGCCAGCACCCCGGGGGTGGGGACCTACGAGCAGTACTTC	CASTPGVGTYEQYF
.	TRBV18	TRBJ2-5	15	once	TGTGCCAGCTCACCTGGGCACGGGGACCAAGAGACCCAGTACTTC	CASSPGHGDQETQYF
.	TRBV6-6	TRBJ2-7	13	.	TGTGCCAGCAGTTTTCAGATTGCTCGCGAGCAGTACTTC	CASSFQIAREQYF
.	TRBV30	TRBJ1-1	11	.	TGTGCCTGGAGAACTGCCACTGAAGCTTTCTTT	CAWRTATEAFF
.	TRBV3-1/TRBV3-2	TRBJ2-1	15	.	TGTGCCAGCAGCCAGAGGAGCGGGTGGGGGGATGAGCAGTTCTTC	CASSQRSGWGDEQFF
.	TRBV11-2	TRBJ2-7	16	.	TGTGCCAGCAGCAACCAGGCGGGGGCCCACCCCTACGAGCAGTACTTC	CASSNQAGAHPYEQYF
TRBD1	TRBV10-3	TRBJ2-7	14	.	TGTGCCATCAGTGAGGGACAGGGTTCTAACGAGCAGTACTTC	CAISEGQGSNEQYF
TRBD2	TRBV6-4	TRBJ2-1	14	.	TGTGCCAGCAGTGCGACTAGCGGGAGTGGTGAGCAGTTCTTC	CASSATSGSGEQFF
.	TRBV28	TRBJ1-1	15	.	TGTGCCAGCAGTTCTTGGGGCTCTGGGGCAGTAGTAGCTTTCTTT	CASSSWGSGAVVAFF
.	TRBV30	TRBJ1-6	14	.	TGTGCCTGGAGCCCCAGGGGATGGGGCTCACCCCTCCACTTT	CAWSPRGWGSPLHF
TRBD2	TRBV28	TRBJ2-4	18	.	TGTGCCAGCAGTCCGGGACTAGCGGGCCCATTAGCCAAAAACATTCAGTACTTC	CASSPGLAGPLAKNIQYF
.	TRBV30	TRBJ1-5	13	once	TGTGCCTGGAGCCCCGGTAGCAATCAGCCCCAGCATTTT	CAWSPGSNQPQHF
.	TRBV4-1	TRBJ2-7	13	.	TGCGCCAGCAGCCAACCCTTCTCCTACGAGCAGTACTTC	CASSQPFSYEQYF
.	TRBV7-2	TRBJ2-7	14	.	TGTGCCAGCAGCTTTTCAGGGAACTCCTACGAGCAGTACTTC	CASSFSGNSYEQYF
.	TRBV7-3	TRBJ2-1	16	.	TGTGCCAGCAGCTTAGGGGGCGGAGTGGGCTACAATGAGCAGTTCTTC	CASSLGGGVGYNEQFF
TRBD2	TRBV4-2	TRBJ2-1	17	.	TGTGCCAGCAGCCAAGACCATAGCGGGAGTCTCTACAATGAGCAGTTCTTC	CASSQDHSGSLYNEQFF
.	TRBV28	TRBJ1-5	15	.	TGTGCCAGCAGTTTAACGGGATATAGCAATCAGCCCCAGCATTTT	CASSLTGYSNQPQHF
.	TRBV29-1	TRBJ2-1	16	.	TGCAGCGTTGAAGAGCATCTTCCGACTAGTTGGAATGAGCAGTTCTTC	CSVEEHLPTSWNEQFF
.	TRBV11-2	TRBJ1-4	16	.	TGTGCCAGCAGCTTAGAAACAGGTCAACGGATGATTAAACTGTTTTTT	CASSLETGQRMIKLFF
TRBD1	TRBV29-1	TRBJ1-2	13	.	TGCAGCGTTCAGGACAGGGTGGTGTATGGCTACACCTTC	CSVQDRVVYGYTF
.	TRBV7-6	TRBJ2-2	16	.	TGTGCCAGCAGCTTAGTTTCCAGCGCAGAGACCGGGGAGCTGTTTTTT	CASSLVSSAETGELFF
.	TRBV7-2	TRBJ1-1	13	.	TGTGCCAGCAGCTTATCGGGAAACACTGAAGCTTTCTTT	CASSLSGNTEAFF
TRBD2	TRBV3-1/TRBV3-2	TRBJ2-5	13	.	TGTGCCAGCAGCCCGGGACTAGCGTTGGCCCAGTACTTC	CASSPGLALAQYF
.	TRBV7-9	TRBJ2-1	14	.	TGTGCCAGCAGCCCGACCGGCGGCACGCATGAGCAGTTCTTC	CASSPTGGTHEQFF